Described below is a single T cell receptor (beta chain) sequence and its context. Germline CDR1 is SGHTA and CDR2 is FQGNSA. V gave up 6 bases and J gave up 3 bases; unmatched junction bases: 7. The CDR3 spans 17 residues. This entry comes from a study of T-cell memory formation after mild COVID-19. Study at large: Clustering of TCRs was largely donor specific.

TCRdb passed the 5' RACE reads through MiXCR, listing each CDR3 protein once. The table records a few hundred thousand distinct CDR3 sequences, about a fifth of them present only once. The sample consisted of PBMCs or a T cell subset sorted from them (not recorded which). This TCR was sampled from an adult woman who had mild COVID-19 (a few samples of this study predate the infection). Cell type and time point are not known. V usage is TRBV7-2 and J usage is TRBJ2-1; TRBD2 agrees at 14 bases. The chain's CDR3 is CASRGLAGVQSYNEQFF. Here the CDR3 DNA reads TGTGCCAGCAGGGGACTAGCGGGGGTCCAAAGCTACAATGAGCAGTTCTTC.